The subject of this entry is one T cell receptor beta chain. The antigen is unknown. The data were taken from a study of CD4 T cells in relation to SARS-CoV-2 and coronaviruses. Germline V CDR1 and CDR2: SGHTA, FQGTGA. The CDR3 spans 15 residues. The trim removed 4 bases at V and 8 bases at J, leaving 9 bases unmatched. TCRdb's copy holds only in-frame clones and misses some; the assay was immunoSEQ multiplex PCR. The table records about 21,000 clones, 74% of them present only once. Unexposed donor CD4+ T cells date from about 2011-2018, before the COVID-19 pandemic. Isolation of CD4+ T cells took place after roughly nine days in culture.

The clonotype was recovered from a human donor in good health. The chain couples TRBV7-3 to TRBJ2-1, with TRBD1 matching over 9 bases. The specimen was CD4+ T cells from PBMCs, cultured in vitro. CDR3 residues: CASSSSGQGFDEQFF. CDR3 bases: TGTGCCAGCAGCTCCTCGGGACAGGGCTTCGATGAGCAGTTCTTC.